Sequencing of this TCR beta chain was carried out in a study of blood T cell repertoires in COVID-19. Participants came from around 25 US areas, aged roughly 18 to 90 years. In the authors' methods: Reference gene primers were amplified, and this amplification served to estimate nucleated cell counts. Generated by immunoSEQ multiplex PCR, the TCRdb table keeps only in-frame clones and is missing some. V, J and clone size are those of that table, while D and trimming were read from the DNA. The sample includes over 150,000 clones, around 80% seen only once; the top ten take 15% to 20%. This receptor was identified in a woman between 65 and 79 years old in a cohort exposed to, infected with or recovered from COVID-19 (not recorded which). The sample comprised PBMCs or T cells enriched from blood (not recorded which).

The CDR3 DNA reads TGCGCCAGCAGCTTGCAGGGGCCTAATGAAAAACTGTTTTTT. As protein: CASSLQGPNEKLFF. J is TRBJ1-4 and V is TRBV5-1, with a tentative D call TRBD1 (6 bases). The V end was cut by 1 base, the J end by 3 bases, with 7 bases between. The CDR3 has 14 amino acids. Germline assignment: CDR1 SGHRS and CDR2 YFSETQ.